This is a list of T cell receptor beta chains from one sample in a study of cytomegalovirus exposure and HLA in healthy donors. Libraries were prepared by immunoSEQ multiplex PCR; TCRdb keeps only in-frame clonotypes and omits some of them. This repertoire shows 120,000 to 150,000 clones, 80% to 90% found once; its top ten account for roughly 3%. Sequencing was carried out using PBMCs. The receptors originated from a young man in good health and CMV-seronegative. Both conserved end residues are part of each CDR3. A D gene is named only where the DNA matches it firmly. The size entry is marked missing in some rows and otherwise reads once, few, many or a size class.

>TRBJ2-2|-|TRBD1|TRBV7-2
TGTGCCAGCAGCTCTCGGACAGGGGGCACCGGGGAGCTGTTTTTT
CASSSRTGGTGELFF
>TRBJ2-7|-|TRBD2|TRBV2
TGTGCCAGCAGGCGGGGGTTACGAGCGGGGCTGAACTACGAGCAGTACTTC
CASRRGLRAGLNYEQYF
>TRBJ2-7|-|-|TRBV28
TGTGCCAGCAGTTTACTTTCAGGGGCCTACGAGCAGTACTTC
CASSLLSGAYEQYF
>TRBJ1-3|-|-|TRBV25-1
TGTGCCAGCCGGGAGAGTGGTGGAAACACCATATATTTT
CASRESGGNTIYF
>TRBJ2-3|-|-|TRBV5-6
TGTGCCAGCAGCTTGGGTGGACAGACAGATACGCAGTATTTT
CASSLGGQTDTQYF
>TRBJ2-7|-|TRBD2|TRBV19
TGTGCCAGTAGTGGACTAGCGGGAGTTGAAGGGGGCGAGCAGTACTTC
CASSGLAGVEGGEQYF
>TRBJ1-1|-|-|TRBV6-6
TGTGCCAGCAAGGGGGGGACAACTAACACTGAAGCTTTCTTT
CASKGGTTNTEAFF
>TRBJ2-1|-|-|TRBV2
TGTGCCAGCAGTGAAGTCCATCTACAGTTCTTC
CASSEVHLQFF
>TRBJ2-7|-|TRBD1|TRBV5-4
TGTGCCAGCAGCCTCAGGGGGACCGATGGTAAGCAGTACTTC
CASSLRGTDGKQYF
>TRBJ1-2|-|-|TRBV28
TGTGCCAGCAGTTTACCTACAGGGATCTATGGCTACACCTTC
CASSLPTGIYGYTF
>TRBJ2-7|-|TRBD1|TRBV19
TGTGCCAGTAGTATAGGGGGGACAGGGATGTCCGAGCAGTACTTC
CASSIGGTGMSEQYF
>TRBJ1-1|-|-|TRBV27
TGTGCCAGCAGTTTATCGCAACCCCGAGACACTGAAGCTTTCTTT
CASSLSQPRDTEAFF
>TRBJ2-3|-|-|TRBV6-7
TGTGCCAGCAGAAATTCGGACTTTCCCTACACAGATACGCAGTATTTT
CASRNSDFPYTDTQYF
>TRBJ2-7|-|-|TRBV18
TGTGCCAGCTCCGGCTACTTCGACAGGCCGTCCTACGAGCAGTACTTC
CASSGYFDRPSYEQYF
>TRBJ2-3|-|TRBD2|TRBV10-3
TGTGCCATCAATTCCGCTCGGCTAGGGGAGGGAACAGATACGCAGTATTTT
CAINSARLGEGTDTQYF
>TRBJ2-7|-|TRBD2|TRBV7-2
TGTGCCAGCAGCCCCTCAAGCGGGAGGAGGAACGAGCAGTACTTC
CASSPSSGRRNEQYF
>TRBJ2-1|-|TRBD1|TRBV27
TGTGCCAGCAGTTTACGACAGGGCAGCTCCTACAATGAGCAGTTCTTC
CASSLRQGSSYNEQFF
>TRBJ1-5|-|-|TRBV19
TGTGCCAGTACCGAAATTTCATGGGGCCGAAAAAATCCCCAGCATTTT
CASTEISWGRKNPQHF
>TRBJ1-1|-|TRBD1|TRBV5-8
TGTGCCAGCAGCTTTCGACAGGGTAACACTGAAGCTTTCTTT
CASSFRQGNTEAFF
>TRBJ1-5|few|-|TRBV30
TGTGCCTGGAGTGTACAGGCGGGCAATCAGCCCCAGCATTTT
CAWSVQAGNQPQHF
>TRBJ2-7|-|TRBD2|TRBV13
TGTGCCAGCAGCCACACTAGCGGGCCGAACTCCTACGAGCAGTACTTC
CASSHTSGPNSYEQYF
>TRBJ1-2|few|-|TRBV6-1
TGTGCCAGCAGTGACCGACAGGTCTATGGCTACACCTTC
CASSDRQVYGYTF
>TRBJ2-1|-|-|TRBV5-4
TGTGCCAGCAGCTTTTCAGGGGGGTCCTACAATGAGCAGTTCTTC
CASSFSGGSYNEQFF
>TRBJ2-5|-|TRBD2|TRBV7-9
TGTGCCAGCACCGTTACTAGCGGGGAGACCCAGTACTTC
CASTVTSGETQYF
>TRBJ1-1|-|-|TRBV11-1
TGTGCCAGCAGCTCAGGTCGGACCAGGAGGGGCACTGAAGCTTTCTTT
CASSSGRTRRGTEAFF